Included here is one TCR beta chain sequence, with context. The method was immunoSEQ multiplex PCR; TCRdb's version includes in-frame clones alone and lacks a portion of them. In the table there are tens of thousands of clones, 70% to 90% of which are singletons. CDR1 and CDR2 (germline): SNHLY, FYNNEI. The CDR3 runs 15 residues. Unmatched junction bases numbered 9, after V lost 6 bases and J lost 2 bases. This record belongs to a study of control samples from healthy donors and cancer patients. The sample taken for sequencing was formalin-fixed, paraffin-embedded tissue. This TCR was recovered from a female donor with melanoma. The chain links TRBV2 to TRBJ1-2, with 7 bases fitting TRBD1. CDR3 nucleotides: TGTGCCAGCAGCCTGACAGGGAGAAAAAACTATGGCTACACCTTC. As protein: CASSLTGRKNYGYTF.